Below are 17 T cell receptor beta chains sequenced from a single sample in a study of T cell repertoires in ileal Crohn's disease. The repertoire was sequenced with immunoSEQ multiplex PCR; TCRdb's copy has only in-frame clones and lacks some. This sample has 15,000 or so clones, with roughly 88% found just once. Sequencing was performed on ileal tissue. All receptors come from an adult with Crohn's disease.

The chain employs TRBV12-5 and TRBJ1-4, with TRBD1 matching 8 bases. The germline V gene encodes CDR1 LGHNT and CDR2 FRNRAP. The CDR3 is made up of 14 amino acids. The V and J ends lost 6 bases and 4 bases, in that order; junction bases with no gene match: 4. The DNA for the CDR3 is TGTGCTAGTGGCTCAGGGGGCAATAATGAAAAACTGTTTTTT. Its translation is CASGSGGNNEKLFF.

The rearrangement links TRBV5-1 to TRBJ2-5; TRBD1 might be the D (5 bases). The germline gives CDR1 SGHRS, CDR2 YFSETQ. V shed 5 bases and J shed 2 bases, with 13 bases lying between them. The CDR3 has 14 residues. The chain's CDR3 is CASRRGSPQETQYF. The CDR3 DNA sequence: TGCGCCAGCAGAAGGGGTAGCCCTCAAGAGACCCAGTACTTC.

CDR3: CAWSGTVNQPQHF. CDR3 nucleotides: TGTGCCTGGAGTGGGACAGTAAATCAGCCCCAGCATTTT. The rearrangement links TRBV30 to TRBJ1-5; D may be TRBD1 (6 bases). Germline V gene sequence: CDR1 GTSNPN, CDR2 SVGIG (reference sequence). This CDR3 spans 13 amino acids. Trimming removed 1 base at V and 4 bases at J, with 8 bases between.

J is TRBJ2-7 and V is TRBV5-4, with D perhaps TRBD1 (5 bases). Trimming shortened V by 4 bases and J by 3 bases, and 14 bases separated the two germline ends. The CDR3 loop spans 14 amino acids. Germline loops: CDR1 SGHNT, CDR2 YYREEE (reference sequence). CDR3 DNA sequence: TGTGCCAGCAGCCAGGGTAGTAATGGCTACGAGCAGTACTTC. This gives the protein CASSQGSNGYEQYF. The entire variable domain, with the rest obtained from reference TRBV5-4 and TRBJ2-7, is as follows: ETGVTQSPTHLIKTRGQQVTLRCSSQSGHNTVSWYQQALGQGPQFIFQYYREEENGRGNFPPRFSGLQFPNYSSELNVNALELDDSALYLCASSQGSNGYEQYFGPGTRLTVT.

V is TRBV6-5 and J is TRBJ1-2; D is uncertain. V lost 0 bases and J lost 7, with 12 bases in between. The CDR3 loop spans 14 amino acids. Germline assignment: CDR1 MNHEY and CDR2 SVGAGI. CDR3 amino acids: CASSYSGQSGGYTF. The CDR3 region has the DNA TGTGCCAGCAGTTACTCTGGCCAGAGCGGTGGCTACACCTTC.

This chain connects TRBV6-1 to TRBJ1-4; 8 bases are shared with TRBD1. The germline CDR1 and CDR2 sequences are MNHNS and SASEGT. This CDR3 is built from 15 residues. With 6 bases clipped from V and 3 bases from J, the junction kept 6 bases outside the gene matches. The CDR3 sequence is CASRPLQGANEKLFF. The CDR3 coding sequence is TGTGCCAGCAGGCCGTTACAGGGGGCTAATGAAAAACTGTTTTTT.

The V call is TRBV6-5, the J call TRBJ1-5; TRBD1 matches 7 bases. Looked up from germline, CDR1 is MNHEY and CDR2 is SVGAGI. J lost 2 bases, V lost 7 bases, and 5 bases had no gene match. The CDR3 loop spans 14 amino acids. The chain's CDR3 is CASKARGGNQPQHF. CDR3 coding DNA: TGTGCCAGCAAAGCCAGGGGGGGCAATCAGCCCCAGCATTTT.

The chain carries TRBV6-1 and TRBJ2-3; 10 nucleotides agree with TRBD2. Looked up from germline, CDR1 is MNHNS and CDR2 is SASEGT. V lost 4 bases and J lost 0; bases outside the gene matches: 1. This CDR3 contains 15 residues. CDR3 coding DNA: TGTGCCAGCAGTGGACTAGCGGGTAGCACAGATACGCAGTATTTT. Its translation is CASSGLAGSTDTQYF.

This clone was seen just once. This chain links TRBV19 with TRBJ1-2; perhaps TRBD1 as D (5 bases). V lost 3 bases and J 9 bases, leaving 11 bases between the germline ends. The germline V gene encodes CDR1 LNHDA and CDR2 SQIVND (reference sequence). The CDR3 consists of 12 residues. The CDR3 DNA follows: TGTGCCAGTAGTATCAACAGGCGACGCTACACCTTC. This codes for CASSINRRRYTF.

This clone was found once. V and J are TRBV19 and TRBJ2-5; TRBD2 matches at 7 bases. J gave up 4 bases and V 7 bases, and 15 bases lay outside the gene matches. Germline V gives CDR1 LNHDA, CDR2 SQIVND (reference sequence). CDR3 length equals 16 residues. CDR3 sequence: CASNRRFGGRVETQYF. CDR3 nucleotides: TGTGCCAGTAACCGTCGTTTTGGCGGGAGAGTAGAGACCCAGTACTTC.

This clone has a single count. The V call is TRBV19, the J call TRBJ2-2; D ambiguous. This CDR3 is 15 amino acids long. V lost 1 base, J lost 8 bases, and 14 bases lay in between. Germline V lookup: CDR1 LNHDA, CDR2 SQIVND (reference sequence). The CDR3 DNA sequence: TGTGCCAGTAGTATAGGTCCGCGCCTATCGGGGGAGCTGTTTTTT. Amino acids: CASSIGPRLSGELFF.

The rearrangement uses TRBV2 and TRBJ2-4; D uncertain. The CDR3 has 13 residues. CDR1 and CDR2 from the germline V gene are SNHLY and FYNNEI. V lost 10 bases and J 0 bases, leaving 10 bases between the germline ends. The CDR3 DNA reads TGTGCCACCTCGAGAGCAGCCAAAAACATTCAGTACTTC. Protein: CATSRAAKNIQYF.

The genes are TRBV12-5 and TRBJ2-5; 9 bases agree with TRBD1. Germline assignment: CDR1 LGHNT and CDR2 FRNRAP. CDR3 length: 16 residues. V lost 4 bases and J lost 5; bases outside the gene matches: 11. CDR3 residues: CASGSSDRGFGETQYF. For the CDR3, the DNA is TGTGCTAGTGGTTCTTCCGACAGGGGGTTCGGGGAGACCCAGTACTTC.

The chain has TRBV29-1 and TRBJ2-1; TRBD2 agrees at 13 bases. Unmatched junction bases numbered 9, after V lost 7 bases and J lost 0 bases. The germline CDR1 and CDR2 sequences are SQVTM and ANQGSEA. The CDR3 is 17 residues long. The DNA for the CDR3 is TGCAGCGCCCGGACTAGCGGGAGAATCTACTCCTACAATGAGCAGTTCTTC. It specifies CSARTSGRIYSYNEQFF.

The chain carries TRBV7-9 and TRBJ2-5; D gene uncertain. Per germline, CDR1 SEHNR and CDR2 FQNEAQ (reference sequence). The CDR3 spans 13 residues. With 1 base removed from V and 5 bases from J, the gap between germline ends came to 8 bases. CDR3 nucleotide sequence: TGTGCCAGCAGCTTAGTGTTTCGGGAGACCCAGTACTTC. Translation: CASSLVFRETQYF.

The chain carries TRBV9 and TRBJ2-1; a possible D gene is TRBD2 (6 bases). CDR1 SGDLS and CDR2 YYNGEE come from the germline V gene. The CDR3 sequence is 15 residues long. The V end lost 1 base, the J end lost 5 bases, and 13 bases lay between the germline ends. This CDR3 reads CASSVSGEFNNEQFF. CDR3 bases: TGTGCCAGCAGCGTATCGGGGGAGTTCAACAATGAGCAGTTCTTC.

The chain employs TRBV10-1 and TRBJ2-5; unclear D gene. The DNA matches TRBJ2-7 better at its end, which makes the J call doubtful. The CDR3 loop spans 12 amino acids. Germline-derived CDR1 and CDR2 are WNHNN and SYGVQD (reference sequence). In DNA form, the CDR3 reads TGCGCCAGCAGTGGGGACTCCTACGAGCAGTACTTC. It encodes CASSGDSYEQYF.